Listed below are T cell receptor beta chains from one sample, sequenced in a study of T cell responses to AZD1222 COVID-19 vaccine. Assay: immunoSEQ multiplex PCR; the TCRdb copy retains only in-frame clones and omits some. The sample lists approximately 88,000 clones; over 75% were seen once. The sample here was peripheral blood, taken 28 days after the second AZD1222 dose. Receptors were obtained from an adult who received the AZD1222 COVID-19 vaccine. Both conserved end residues are part of each CDR3. The D gene is left open where the match is weak. The size field is filled for only some rows; it gives once, few, many or a size class.

j_call d_call v_call clone_size cdr3_aa cdr3_nt
TRBJ1-2 . TRBV7-9 . CASSRTEYGYTF TGTGCCAGCAGCCGGACAGAGTATGGCTACACCTTC
TRBJ2-5 TRBD1 TRBV5-1 once CASSFTGEGETQYF TGCGCCAGCAGCTTCACAGGGGAAGGGGAGACCCAGTACTTC
TRBJ2-7 . TRBV5-5 . CASSFGREQYF TGTGCCAGCAGCTTTGGTCGGGAGCAGTACTTC
TRBJ1-6 . TRBV5-5 few CASSPRGSVLHF TGTGCCAGCAGCCCGAGGGGCAGTGTCCTCCACTTT
TRBJ1-1 TRBD1 TRBV24-1 . CATSEPGTGSTEAFF TGTGCCACCAGTGAACCCGGGACAGGGTCCACTGAAGCTTTCTTT
TRBJ1-5 . TRBV30 . CAWSMGSLNQPQHF TGTGCCTGGAGTATGGGAAGTCTGAATCAGCCCCAGCATTTT
TRBJ1-1 . TRBV25-1 . CASSPRGGLGLPEAFF TGTGCCAGCAGCCCCAGGGGAGGGTTAGGTTTGCCTGAAGCTTTCTTT
TRBJ1-2 TRBD1 TRBV29-1 . CSVGQDAYGYTF TGCAGCGTAGGACAGGACGCCTATGGCTACACCTTC
TRBJ2-2 . TRBV19 . CATSGVPGTGELFF TGTGCCACCAGCGGCGTGCCGGGCACCGGGGAGCTGTTTTTT
TRBJ1-2 TRBD1 TRBV11-2 . CASSSPGQGFGYTF TGTGCCAGCAGCTCACCGGGACAGGGGTTTGGCTACACCTTC
TRBJ2-7 TRBD1 TRBV11-2 few CASSLGQGATYEQYF TGTGCCAGCAGCTTAGGACAGGGGGCAACCTACGAGCAGTACTTC
TRBJ2-7 TRBD1 TRBV4-3 . CASSQDTGTGGVYEQYF TGCGCCAGCAGCCAAGACACCGGGACAGGGGGCGTCTACGAGCAGTACTTC
TRBJ1-4 . TRBV5-8 . CASMLKGFRNEKLFF TGTGCCAGCATGTTAAAGGGGTTTCGGAATGAAAAACTGTTTTTT
TRBJ2-3 . TRBV5-1 . CASRTGPSTDTQYF TGCGCCAGCAGGACAGGTCCTAGCACAGATACGCAGTATTTT
TRBJ1-2 TRBD1 TRBV5-1 few CASSPDRAEGYTF TGCGCCAGCAGCCCGGACAGGGCGGAGGGCTACACCTTC
TRBJ1-2 . TRBV3-1/TRBV3-2 . CASSQRQERDYGYTF TGTGCCAGCAGCCAACGGCAGGAGAGGGACTATGGCTACACCTTC
TRBJ1-1 TRBD1 TRBV3-1/TRBV3-2 . CASSPRTGSTEAFF TGTGCCAGCAGCCCCCGGACAGGGAGCACTGAAGCTTTCTTT
TRBJ1-1 . TRBV11-2 . CASSLQQGMHQEAFF TGTGCCAGCAGCTTACAACAGGGTATGCACCAAGAAGCTTTCTTT
TRBJ1-1 . TRBV6-5 . CASSPGRNTEAFF TGTGCCAGCAGTCCTGGACGGAACACTGAAGCTTTCTTT
TRBJ2-1 TRBD2 TRBV28 . CASSLPGLAGGHEQFF TGTGCCAGCAGTCTACCGGGACTAGCGGGGGGGCATGAGCAGTTCTTC
TRBJ2-7 . TRBV19 . CASSIAGINEQYF TGTGCCAGTAGTATTGCAGGGATCAACGAGCAGTACTTC
TRBJ2-7 . TRBV9 . CASSVAEGGSPYEQYF TGTGCCAGCAGCGTAGCTGAGGGGGGATCCCCCTACGAGCAGTACTTC
TRBJ1-3 . TRBV6-5 . CASSSNEGVNTIYF TGTGCCAGCAGCTCCAACGAGGGGGTGAACACCATATATTTT
TRBJ1-2 . TRBV6-5 . CASSRSLRNYGYTF TGTGCCAGCAGTAGATCTCTCCGAAACTATGGCTACACCTTC
TRBJ1-1 TRBD1 TRBV2 . CARRQGPYTEAFF TGTGCCAGACGACAGGGGCCATACACTGAAGCTTTCTTT
TRBJ1-3 TRBD1 TRBV6-5 . CASSPTGGNTIYF TGTGCCAGCAGCCCGACAGGGGGGAACACCATATATTTT
TRBJ1-2 . TRBV6-4 . CASSRDSNYGYTF TGTGCCAGCAGCCGGGACTCTAACTATGGCTACACCTTC
TRBJ2-3 . TRBV6-5 . CASSWPGRDTQYF TGTGCCAGCAGTTGGCCAGGTCGTGATACGCAGTATTTT
TRBJ2-4 TRBD1 TRBV19 . CASSARTGVENIQYF TGTGCCAGTAGTGCGAGGACAGGGGTTGAGAACATTCAGTACTTC
TRBJ2-7 . TRBV24-1 once CATTRELSYEQYF TGTGCCACCACCCGGGAGCTCTCCTACGAGCAGTACTTC
TRBJ2-7 TRBD1 TRBV29-1 . CSAGRQAPRGSYEQYF TGCAGCGCGGGGCGACAGGCACCCAGGGGGTCCTACGAGCAGTACTTC
TRBJ1-1 . TRBV6-2/TRBV6-3 . CASSYGVLFNTEAFF TGTGCCAGCAGTTACGGGGTCTTATTTAACACTGAAGCTTTCTTT
TRBJ1-1 TRBD1 TRBV5-1 . CASSVYRGGPNTEAFF TGCGCCAGCAGCGTCTACAGGGGAGGGCCAAACACTGAAGCTTTCTTT
TRBJ1-5 TRBD1 TRBV6-4 . CASSDSGQDSNQPQHF TGTGCCAGCAGTGACTCGGGACAGGATAGCAATCAGCCCCAGCATTTT
TRBJ2-7 . TRBV18 . CASSPLDSAYEQYF TGTGCCAGCTCACCACTGGATTCGGCCTACGAGCAGTACTTC
TRBJ2-1 TRBD2 TRBV19 . CASSKLAGGSYNEQFF TGTGCCAGTAGTAAACTAGCGGGGGGCTCCTACAATGAGCAGTTCTTC
TRBJ1-2 . TRBV27 . CASSLLYREGGYTF TGTGCCAGCAGTTTATTGTACAGGGAAGGTGGCTACACCTTC
TRBJ1-5 . TRBV18 . CASSPISGSNQPQHF TGTGCCAGCTCACCTATCTCAGGGAGCAATCAGCCCCAGCATTTT
TRBJ1-6 TRBD1 TRBV6-4 . CASSTGQAPNSPLHF TGTGCCAGCAGTACCGGACAGGCGCCTAATTCACCCCTCCACTTT
TRBJ2-3 TRBD1 TRBV7-8 . CASTPGQGETDTQYF TGTGCCAGTACTCCGGGACAGGGGGAGACAGATACGCAGTATTTT
TRBJ1-1 . TRBV5-6 . CASSFLGGNTEAFF TGTGCCAGCAGCTTTCTGGGGGGGAACACTGAAGCTTTCTTT
TRBJ2-7 TRBD1 TRBV6-5 . CASSSGTAPYEQYF TGTGCCAGCAGTTCCGGGACAGCTCCCTACGAGCAGTACTTC
TRBJ2-3 TRBD2 TRBV9 . CASSVGSSGGAADTQYF TGTGCCAGCAGCGTAGGCAGTAGCGGGGGGGCGGCAGATACGCAGTATTTT
TRBJ1-1 TRBD1 TRBV19 . CASSYRDRNTEAFF TGTGCCAGTAGTTACCGGGACAGGAACACTGAAGCTTTCTTT
TRBJ2-3 TRBD2 TRBV7-2 . CASSLDGGTTDTQYF TGTGCCAGCAGCTTAGACGGGGGGACCACAGATACGCAGTATTTT
TRBJ2-7 TRBD2 TRBV7-2 . CASSLGTSGSYEQYF TGTGCCAGCAGCTTAGGGACTAGCGGCTCCTACGAGCAGTACTTC
TRBJ1-2 . TRBV3-1/TRBV3-2 . CASSQDSRQFHGYTF TGTGCCAGCAGCCAAGATTCGAGACAGTTCCATGGCTACACCTTC
TRBJ2-3 TRBD1 TRBV7-2 . CASSLDGTGGDTQYF TGTGCCAGCAGCTTAGATGGGACAGGGGGAGATACGCAGTATTTT
TRBJ2-1 . TRBV14 . CASSQERGRGNEQFF TGTGCCAGCAGCCAGGAAAGGGGAAGGGGCAATGAGCAGTTCTTC
TRBJ1-1 . TRBV7-9 . CASSARTDNTEAFF TGTGCCAGCAGCGCCCGGACGGACAACACTGAAGCTTTCTTT
TRBJ1-6 . TRBV28 . CASWARGFNSPLHF TGTGCCAGCTGGGCGCGGGGTTTTAATTCACCCCTCCACTTT
TRBJ1-1 . TRBV19 . CASSIGGDRLNTEAFF TGTGCCAGTAGTATTGGGGGGGACCGATTGAACACTGAAGCTTTCTTT
TRBJ2-7 TRBD1 TRBV5-1 . CASSFSGGTGVWQYF TGCGCCAGCAGCTTTTCGGGTGGGACAGGGGTTTGGCAGTACTTC
TRBJ2-7 . TRBV11-2 . CASSKWGSLSSYEQYF TGTGCCAGCAGCAAGTGGGGTTCTTTGAGCTCCTACGAGCAGTACTTC
TRBJ1-1 . TRBV11-2 . CASSLGGAVWSFF TGTGCCAGCAGCTTAGGAGGGGCGGTTTGGTCCTTCTTT
TRBJ2-5 . TRBV12-3/TRBV12-4 . CASSQWGQETQYF TGTGCCAGCAGTCAGTGGGGCCAAGAGACCCAGTACTTC
TRBJ1-3 . TRBV10-3 . CAISESRASSGNTIYF TGTGCCATCAGTGAGTCGAGGGCGAGCTCTGGAAACACCATATATTTT
TRBJ1-1 TRBD1 TRBV7-9 . CASSLGLGTGNTEAFF TGTGCCAGCAGCTTAGGCTTAGGGACAGGGAACACTGAAGCTTTCTTT